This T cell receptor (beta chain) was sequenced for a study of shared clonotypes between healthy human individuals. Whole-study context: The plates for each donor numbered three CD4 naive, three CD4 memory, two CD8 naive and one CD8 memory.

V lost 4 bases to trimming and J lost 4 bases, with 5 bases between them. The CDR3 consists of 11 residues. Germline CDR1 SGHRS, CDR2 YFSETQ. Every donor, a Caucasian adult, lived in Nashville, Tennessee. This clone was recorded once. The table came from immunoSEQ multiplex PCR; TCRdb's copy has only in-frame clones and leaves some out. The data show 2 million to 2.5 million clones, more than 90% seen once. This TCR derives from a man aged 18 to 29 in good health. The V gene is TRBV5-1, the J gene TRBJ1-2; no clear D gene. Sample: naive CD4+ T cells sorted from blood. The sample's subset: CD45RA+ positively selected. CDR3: CASSDAYGYTF. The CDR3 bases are TGCGCCAGCAGCGACGCCTATGGCTACACCTTC.